This TCR beta chain was documented in a study of monozygotic twins with inflammatory bowel disease. The TCR libraries each used total RNA (approximately 3,300 ng per library). For each CDR3 protein, TCRdb gives one entry from its re-call of the 5' RACE reads, without DNA. Recorded here are around 380,000 distinct CDR3 sequences; the top ten clones represent 2% to 3%. RNA in its total form was extracted from whole blood, and T cells were not sorted. About this clonotype: Antigen: not known.

Findings and limits, study-wide: Among IBD patients, fewer clonotypes were shared with others than among healthy twins, especially with disease activity. Possibly because of limited power, concordant and discordant twins showed no difference in repertoire similarity.

Germline loops: CDR1 SGHDT, CDR2 YYEEEE. The CDR3 covers 16 residues. The sample consisted of blood. V and J are TRBV5-6 and TRBJ1-3; TCRdb gives TRBD1 as the D gene, but with no DNA this cannot be confirmed. The TCR originated in a human donor with ulcerative colitis or Crohn's disease, or a healthy co-twin of an affected twin (not recorded which). The CDR3 spells CASSLPTGTSGNTIYF.